One T cell receptor (beta chain) is described in this entry. The antigen remains undetermined. The sample belongs to a study of cytomegalovirus exposure and HLA in healthy donors. Whole-study findings and limits: The study flagged some 180 TCR beta chains as cytomegalovirus-associated. It was found in a later analysis that first-cohort TCR clusters tended to co-occur in the roughly 120 validation repertoires.

Data came from immunoSEQ multiplex PCR; TCRdb stores just in-frame clones and leaves some out. The data hold roughly 270,000 clones, with roughly 88% observed a single time. The donors were members of the validation cohort comprising approximately 110 subjects, separate from the roughly 640-subject first cohort. V trimming: 4 bases; J trimming: 5 bases; junction bases outside the gene matches: 9. This CDR3 spans 16 amino acids. Germline V gene sequence: CDR1 SGDLS, CDR2 YYNGEE. This chain joins TRBV9 and TRBJ2-5; 12 nucleotides align to TRBD2. The clonotype originates from a young woman in good health and CMV-seronegative. Sequenced: PBMCs. CDR3 nucleotides: TGTGCCAGCAGCATCGGGACTAGCGGGCCGCGTGAGACCCAGTACTTC. It is translated as CASSIGTSGPRETQYF.